Following are 8 T cell receptor beta chains from one sample sequenced in a study of blood T cells in healthy people across ages. Combining a sample-barcoded 5' primer with a J-beta primer mix, a second PCR ran for roughly 6 to 11 cycles. One entry per CDR3 protein results from TCRdb running MiXCR on the 5' RACE reads. The table includes around 1,900,000 distinct CDR3 sequences, 35% to 50% detected once. Material for sequencing was blood. These receptors were obtained from a human donor in good health.

This clonotype was observed a few times. The genes are TRBV29-1 and TRBJ1-1; D is ambiguous. The CDR3 extends over 14 amino acids. Germline CDR1 is SQVTM and CDR2 is ANQGSEA. V was clipped by 6 bases and J by 1 base, with 15 bases between them. Here the CDR3 DNA reads TGCAGCGTCGCCCCGGGCAGGCAGAACACTGAAGCTTTCTTT. This codes for CSVAPGRQNTEAFF. The full variable domain, in which reference TRBV29-1 and TRBJ1-1 provide the parts outside the CDR3, is SAVISQKPSRDICQRGTSLTIQCQVDSQVTMMFWYRQQPGQSLTLIATANQGSEATYESGFVIDKFPISRPNLTFSTLTVSNMSPEDSSIYLCSVAPGRQNTEAFFGQGTRLTVV.

This clonotype was recorded once. Sequence at one end of the junction differs from germline and may be a read error. The V gene is TRBV5-1, the J gene TRBJ2-1; 8 positions agree with TRBD1. Germline CDR1 and CDR2: SGHRS and YFSETQ. The CDR3 runs 16 residues. For the CDR3, the DNA is TGCGCCGGCAGCCTGGACAGGGCGCTTGCCTACAATGAGCAGTTCTTC. Protein: CAGSLDRALAYNEQFF.

J is TRBJ2-4 and V is TRBV6-1, with 10 nucleotides matching TRBD2. The CDR3 is made up of 18 amino acids. Trimming removed 7 bases from V and 0 bases from J; junction bases left unmatched: 12. Looked up from germline, CDR1 is MNHNS and CDR2 is SASEGT. The CDR3 DNA reads TGTGCCAGCATTGATAGCGGGGGGTCCTTGAGAGCCAAAAACATTCAGTACTTC. This gives the protein CASIDSGGSLRAKNIQYF.

The chain recombines TRBV7-2 with TRBJ1-4; 7 bases are a match to TRBD1. Losses at the gene ends were 5 bases for V and 8 bases for J; bases not matched to a gene: 8. Germline loops: CDR1 SGHTA, CDR2 FQGNSA. This CDR3 comprises 14 residues. The CDR3 DNA reads TGTGCCAGCAGCAGGGGGCAAGTGGGGGAAAAACTGTTTTTT. Encoded protein: CASSRGQVGEKLFF.

V and J are TRBV11-2 and TRBJ1-3, with D possibly TRBD1 on 6 matching bases. CDR1 SGHAT and CDR2 FQNNGV come from the germline V gene. V lost 7 bases and J lost 0, with 13 bases in between. This CDR3 contains 15 residues. CDR3 protein: CASTRQALSGNTIYF. The CDR3 nucleotides are TGTGCCAGCACCAGACAGGCCCTCTCTGGAAACACCATATATTTT.

This clonotype was picked up one time. For the CDR3, the DNA is TGCGCCAGCAGCTTGGTACTGGGGACAGGGTCAGGAGAGACCCAGTACTTC. As protein: CASSLVLGTGSGETQYF. This chain uses TRBV5-1 with TRBJ2-5; 9 bases match TRBD1. Germline CDR1 reads SGHRS; CDR2 reads YFSETQ. J was trimmed by 4 bases and V by 0 bases; bases with no gene match: 10. CDR3 length equals 17 residues.

The gene calls are TRBV5-1 and TRBJ2-1, with 9 bases fitting TRBD2. V was pared by 4 bases and J by 5 bases, with 22 bases of the junction left unmatched. Germline V gene sequence: CDR1 SGHRS, CDR2 YFSETQ. The CDR3 is made up of 20 amino acids. In nucleotides, the CDR3 is TGCGCCAGCAGCCGACGGCTAGCGGGGACTTCCGCTCAAAGTCACAATGAGCAGTTCTTC. Its translation: CASSRRLAGTSAQSHNEQFF.

This clonotype was counted between two and nine times. V and J are TRBV5-1 and TRBJ2-5; the D is unclear. The CDR3 runs to 16 residues. Looked up from germline, CDR1 is SGHRS and CDR2 is YFSETQ. Trimming left V 2 bases short and J 0 bases short, with 14 bases between. In DNA, the CDR3 is TGCGCCAGCAGCTTCGGATGGCCTCTGTACCAAGAGACCCAGTACTTC. Its protein is CASSFGWPLYQETQYF. Together with reference TRBV5-1 and TRBJ2-5, the CDR3 gives the full variable domain: KAGVTQTPRYLIKTRGQQVTLSCSPISGHRSVSWYQQTPGQGLQFLFEYFSETQRNKGNFPGRFSGRQFSNSRSEMNVSTLELGDSALYLCASSFGWPLYQETQYFGPGTRLLVL.